This is a list of T cell receptor beta chains from one sample in a study of blood T cell repertoires in COVID-19. The data were produced by immunoSEQ multiplex PCR, yet TCRdb's version contains in-frame clones alone and is incomplete. The sample includes 250,000 to 350,000 clones, roughly 80% seen only once; the top ten take roughly 1.5%. Specimen: peripheral blood. These receptors came from a human donor with COVID-19, enrolled during active disease. The donor label of this sample is uncertain. Both conserved end residues are part of each CDR3. The D gene is left open where the match is weak. Rows may omit the clone size; those that give it use once, few, many or a size class.

TRBJ2-3 TRBV5-1 . . CASSLVSGGTQYF TGCGCCAGCAGCTTGGTCTCGGGTGGTACGCAGTATTTT
TRBJ2-7 TRBV3-1/TRBV3-2 TRBD2 . CASSLGLAGEQYF TGTGCCAGCAGCCTCGGACTAGCGGGAGAGCAGTACTTC
TRBJ2-7 TRBV21-1 . . CASGWGGPLHKQYF TGTGCCAGCGGGTGGGGGGGTCCCCTACACAAGCAGTACTTC
TRBJ1-1 TRBV7-2 . . CASSAGWSTEAFF TGTGCCAGCAGCGCAGGGTGGAGCACTGAAGCTTTCTTT
TRBJ1-5 TRBV19 . . CASSILVGGSPHQPQHF TGTGCCAGTAGTATCCTTGTCGGGGGGAGCCCCCATCAGCCCCAGCATTTT
TRBJ2-3 TRBV7-2 TRBD2 . CASSSRTSGGADTQYF TGTGCCAGCAGCTCTCGGACTAGCGGGGGCGCAGATACGCAGTATTTT
TRBJ1-5 TRBV7-9 . . CASAGPNQPQHF TGTGCCAGCGCAGGGCCAAATCAGCCCCAGCATTTT
TRBJ1-2 TRBV7-2 TRBD1 few CASSLAVLPGGSGYTF TGTGCCAGCAGCTTAGCGGTTCTGCCAGGGGGTAGTGGCTACACCTTC
TRBJ2-1 TRBV3-1/TRBV3-2 TRBD2 . CASSPLLAGAPGEQFF TGTGCCAGCAGCCCCTTGCTAGCGGGAGCTCCGGGGGAGCAGTTCTTC
TRBJ1-2 TRBV29-1 TRBD1 . CSVGQPNYGYTF TGCAGCGTGGGACAGCCGAACTATGGCTACACCTTC
TRBJ2-4 TRBV3-1/TRBV3-2 . . CASSQGARDIQYF TGTGCCAGCAGCCAGGGGGCGAGGGACATTCAGTACTTC
TRBJ2-1 TRBV7-2 . . CASSPPGSTYNEQFF TGTGCCAGCAGCCCTCCGGGGTCGACTTACAATGAGCAGTTCTTC
TRBJ1-4 TRBV5-1 . few CASRADNEKLFF TGCGCCAGCAGGGCGGATAATGAAAAACTGTTTTTT
TRBJ1-1 TRBV30 . . CAWSSDPTSARRAFF TGTGCCTGGAGTTCTGATCCGACATCCGCGCGGAGGGCTTTCTTT
TRBJ2-7 TRBV28 TRBD1 . CASSPPGGSSYEQYF TGTGCCAGCAGTCCACCAGGGGGATCCTCCTACGAGCAGTACTTC
TRBJ1-1 TRBV28 TRBD1 . CASSLWGQVKTEAFF TGTGCCAGCAGTTTATGGGGACAGGTGAAGACTGAAGCTTTCTTT
TRBJ2-1 TRBV18 . . CASTGPGGDEQFF TGTGCCAGTACAGGGCCTGGAGGCGATGAGCAGTTCTTC
TRBJ2-3 TRBV7-2 TRBD2 . CASSSRVAGGTDTQYF TGTGCCAGCAGCTCCCGGGTAGCGGGAGGCACAGATACGCAGTATTTT
TRBJ2-2 TRBV7-9 TRBD2 once CASSETSVSTGELFF TGTGCCAGCAGCGAGACTAGCGTAAGCACCGGGGAGCTGTTTTTT
TRBJ2-1 TRBV11-2 TRBD1 . CASSLGTGAFRFF TGTGCCAGCAGCTTAGGGACAGGGGCCTTCCGGTTCTTC
TRBJ2-2 TRBV7-7 TRBD2 . CASSPNGGRAVGELFF TGTGCTAGCAGCCCGAACGGCGGGAGGGCCGTCGGGGAGCTGTTTTTT
TRBJ2-1 TRBV19 TRBD2 . CASQPGLAGKFDEQFF TGTGCCAGCCAACCGGGACTAGCGGGAAAGTTCGATGAGCAGTTCTTC
TRBJ2-7 TRBV19 . . CASSIGVLSSYEQYF TGTGCCAGTAGTATCGGGGTCCTCTCCTCCTACGAGCAGTACTTC